These 18 T cell receptor beta chains were sequenced from one sample in a study of cytomegalovirus exposure and HLA in healthy donors. Measured with immunoSEQ multiplex PCR; TCRdb has only the in-frame clones, and not every one. This sample has 150,000 to 200,000 clones, with around four fifths found just once. Sequencing used PBMCs. The receptors were sampled from a man younger than 45 in good health and CMV-seropositive.

The chain is built from TRBV4-3 and TRBJ2-3, with 8 bases identical to TRBD2. V lost 1 base and J lost 2; bases outside the gene matches: 14. This CDR3 has 19 amino acids. In germline, CDR1 is LGHNA, CDR2 YSLEER. In nucleotides, the CDR3 is TGCGCCAGCAGCCAAGCTACTGCGGGGGGCTTCGAGAACACAGATACGCAGTATTTT. Translation: CASSQATAGGFENTDTQYF.

V is TRBV7-2 and J is TRBJ1-3; no definite D call. V gave up 5 bases and J gave up 4 bases, with 15 bases separating them. Germline CDR1 SGHTA, CDR2 FQGNSA. The CDR3 has 15 amino acids. The CDR3 DNA reads TGTGCCAGCAGCGTATTAGGCGGGTTGGGAAACACCATATATTTT. It is translated as CASSVLGGLGNTIYF.

The V call is TRBV6-5, the J call TRBJ2-5; 7 positions match TRBD1. The germline CDR1 and CDR2 sequences are MNHEY and SVGAGI. Germline trimming cut 9 bases from V and 0 bases from J; bases unmatched to any gene: 4. CDR3 length: 13 residues. The CDR3 loop reads CASSGGYQETQYF. CDR3 sequence (DNA): TGTGCCAGTTCAGGGGGTTACCAAGAGACCCAGTACTTC.

The chain combines TRBV7-9 with TRBJ1-1; 8 nucleotides align to TRBD1. This CDR3 is built from 14 residues. From germline, CDR1 is SEHNR and CDR2 FQNEAQ (reference sequence). V was clipped by 5 bases and J by 5 bases; unmatched bases: 7. The CDR3 DNA sequence: TGTGCCAGCAGCCTACAGGGGGTAGATACTGAAGCTTTCTTT. It yields the protein CASSLQGVDTEAFF.

The chain couples TRBV9 to TRBJ2-5; TRBD2 aligns across 12 bases. Germline values: CDR1 SGDLS, CDR2 YYNGEE. The CDR3 has 16 residues. V was pared by 0 bases and J by 2 bases, with 2 bases of the junction left unmatched. CDR3 sequence reads: CASSVGLAGGQETQYF. The CDR3 bases are TGTGCCAGCAGCGTAGGTCTAGCGGGGGGGCAAGAGACCCAGTACTTC.

This chain links TRBV11-2 with TRBJ1-4; D is unresolved. CDR3 length: 14 residues. V was clipped by 5 bases and J by 7 bases, with 14 bases between them. Germline values: CDR1 SGHAT, CDR2 FQNNGV. This CDR3 is CASSPGEGGEKLFF. The CDR3 region has the DNA TGTGCCAGCAGCCCCGGGGAGGGTGGTGAAAAACTGTTTTTT.

The chain couples TRBV19 to TRBJ2-7; 15 bases line up with TRBD2. CDR3 length: 17 residues. V lost 5 bases to trimming and J lost 3 bases; unmatched junction nucleotides: 8. Germline CDR1 and CDR2: LNHDA and SQIVND (reference sequence). CDR3 nucleotides: TGTGCCAGTAGTCCCGGGGGACTAGCGGGGGGTTTCTACGAGCAGTACTTC. Translation: CASSPGGLAGGFYEQYF.

The chain uses TRBV6-5 and TRBJ2-7, with TRBD1 as a possible D gene (8 bases). CDR3 length equals 15 residues. Germline lookup yields CDR1 MNHEY and CDR2 SVGAGI. The V end was cut by 7 bases, the J end by 1 base, with 17 bases between. CDR3 sequence: CASTTGGQESYEQYF. The CDR3 DNA is TGTGCCAGCACCACGGGGGGACAGGAGTCCTACGAGCAGTACTTC.

V is TRBV6-5 and J is TRBJ1-2; 8 bases are a match to TRBD1. V shed 2 bases and J 7 bases; nucleotides not matched to a gene: 3. Germline V gives CDR1 MNHEY, CDR2 SVGAGI. The CDR3 is made up of 13 amino acids. This CDR3 is CASSYGQGIGYTF. DNA for the CDR3: TGTGCCAGCAGTTACGGACAGGGAATTGGCTACACCTTC.

V is TRBV7-9 and J is TRBJ1-1; D might be TRBD1 (5 bases). Germline V gene sequence: CDR1 SEHNR, CDR2 FQNEAQ (reference sequence). The CDR3 runs 14 residues. V lost 4 bases to trimming and J lost 6 bases, with 15 bases between them. CDR3 protein: CASSSAWGEPEAFF. CDR3 coding DNA: TGTGCCAGCAGCTCCGCGTGGGGCGAGCCTGAAGCTTTCTTT.

The chain combines TRBV4-3 with TRBJ2-2, with 9 bases lining up with TRBD2. V lost 4 bases, J lost 8 bases, and 11 bases stayed unmatched. The CDR3 extends over 16 amino acids. Germline CDR1 reads LGHNA; CDR2 reads YSLEER. The CDR3 sequence: CASSRSSGEKWGELFF. The DNA for the CDR3 is TGCGCCAGCAGCCGCTCTAGCGGGGAGAAATGGGGGGAGCTGTTTTTT.

This chain links TRBV11-2 with TRBJ2-7; 9 bases are a match to TRBD1. The CDR3 contains 14 residues. Germline trimming cut 4 bases from V and 7 bases from J; bases unmatched to any gene: 8. Germline V gene lookup returns CDR1 SGHAT and CDR2 FQNNGV. DNA for the CDR3: TGTGCCAGCAGCTCACTACAGGGGGCGAGGGAGCAGTACTTC. It is translated as CASSSLQGAREQYF.

Details on this clone: The same CDR3 also results from other DNA sequences found in this sample. The rearrangement joins TRBV5-1 to TRBJ2-3; 9 bases fit TRBD2. The trim removed 2 bases at V and 0 bases at J, leaving 4 bases unmatched. CDR1 SGHRS and CDR2 YFSETQ come from the germline V gene. CDR3 length equals 16 residues. CDR3 sequence reads: CASSLGLAGSTDTQYF. In nucleotides, the CDR3 is TGCGCCAGCAGCTTAGGTCTAGCGGGGAGCACAGATACGCAGTATTTT.

Points on this clone: One end of the junction varies from germline; a read error may be responsible. The V and J genes are TRBV5-4 and TRBJ2-5, with TRBD1 as a possible D gene (6 bases). The CDR3 length is 13 residues. Germline-derived CDR1 and CDR2 are SGHNT and YYREEE (reference sequence). CDR3 protein: CASRLARGETQYF. CDR3 sequence (DNA): TGTGCCAGCAGGTTGGCTAGGGGGGAGACCCAGTACTTC.

The chain has TRBV11-2 and TRBJ1-4; the match to TRBD1 covers 8 bases. The CDR3 runs 15 residues. The trim removed 2 bases at V and 5 bases at J, leaving 4 bases unmatched. CDR1 and CDR2 from the germline V gene are SGHAT and FQNNGV. CDR3 sequence: CASSLNAGGNEKLFF. DNA for the CDR3: TGTGCCAGCAGCTTAAACGCAGGGGGCAATGAAAAACTGTTTTTT.

The chain carries TRBV5-1 and TRBJ1-4; D may be TRBD1 (6 bases). V was pared by 6 bases and J by 4 bases, with 16 bases between. Germline V lookup: CDR1 SGHRS, CDR2 YFSETQ. The CDR3 covers 15 residues. This chain's CDR3 is CASMDGKGGNEKLFF. CDR3 coding DNA: TGCGCCAGCATGGACGGGAAAGGGGGTAATGAAAAACTGTTTTTT.

V and J are TRBV5-1 and TRBJ2-7; 9 nucleotides line up with TRBD1. The CDR3 consists of 17 residues. Germline lookup yields CDR1 SGHRS and CDR2 YFSETQ. Trimming took 3 bases from V and 6 from J; bases not matched to a gene: 16. The CDR3 nucleotides read TGCGCCAGCAGCTGGGCCGGGACAGGGCTAGCTAGGGGCGAGCAGTACTTC. This gives the protein CASSWAGTGLARGEQYF.

For the CDR3, the DNA is TGTGCCAGCAGCTTAGCCCCCGGGACAGGAAATTCACCCCTCCACTTT. Protein product: CASSLAPGTGNSPLHF. The V gene is TRBV7-6, the J gene TRBJ1-6; 8 positions agree with TRBD1. The CDR3 contains 16 residues. Germline lookup yields CDR1 SGHVS and CDR2 FNYEAQ. Trimming cost V 0 bases and J 7 bases; bases outside gene matches: 5.